This TCR beta chain was observed in a study of T cells in Graves' hyperthyroidism and ophthalmopathy. Authors of the study amplified TCR beta CDR3 regions from RNA transcripts. TCR CDR3 regions were first amplified by RT-PCR with HTBI primers. TCRdb re-derived calls from the multiplex PCR reads in MiXCR, one entry per CDR3 protein. The repertoire holds a few hundred thousand distinct CDR3 sequences, with less than 20% as singletons. CDR1 MNHNS and CDR2 SASEGT come from the germline V gene. Trimming cost V 8 bases and J 6 bases, with 11 bases left between them. The CDR3 totals 12 residues. In its sample, this clonotype was seen many times.

The TCR originated in a man younger than 30 with Graves' ophthalmopathy. Sequenced input: blood. The chain links TRBV6-1 to TRBJ2-1; tentative D call: TRBD1 (6 bases). The CDR3, as DNA: TGTGCCAGCTCGGACAGATCCAATGAGCAGTTCTTC. Its translation is CASSDRSNEQFF.